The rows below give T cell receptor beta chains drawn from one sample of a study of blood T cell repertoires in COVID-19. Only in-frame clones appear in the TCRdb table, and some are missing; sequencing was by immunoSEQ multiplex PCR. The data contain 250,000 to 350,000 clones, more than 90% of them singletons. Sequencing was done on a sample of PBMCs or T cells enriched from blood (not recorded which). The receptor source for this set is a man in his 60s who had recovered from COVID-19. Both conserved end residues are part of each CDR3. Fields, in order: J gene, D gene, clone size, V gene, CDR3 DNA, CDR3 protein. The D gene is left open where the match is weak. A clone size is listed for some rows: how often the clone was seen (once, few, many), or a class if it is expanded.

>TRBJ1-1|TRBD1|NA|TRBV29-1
TGCAGCGTACTACAGGGGGAAGCTTTCTTT
CSVLQGEAFF
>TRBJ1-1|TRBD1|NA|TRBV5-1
TGCGCCAGCAGCTTGGCCGGGACAGTGAACACTGAAGCTTTCTTT
CASSLAGTVNTEAFF
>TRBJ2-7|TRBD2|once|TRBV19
TGTGCCAGTAGTCCAGAACTAGCGGGAAAACACGAGCAGTACTTC
CASSPELAGKHEQYF
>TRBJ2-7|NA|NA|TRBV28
TGTGCCAGCAATCTCTCTTTGGGACACCAGAGCTCCTACGAGCAGTACTTC
CASNLSLGHQSSYEQYF
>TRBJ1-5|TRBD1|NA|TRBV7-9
TGTGCCAGCACCCTCGGGACAGGCGGTAGCAATCAGCCCCAGCATTTT
CASTLGTGGSNQPQHF
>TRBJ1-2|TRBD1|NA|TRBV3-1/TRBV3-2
TGTGCCAGCAGCCTGGGACAGCTGGGAGCTAACTATGGCTACACCTTC
CASSLGQLGANYGYTF
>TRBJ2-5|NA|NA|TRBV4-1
TGCGCCAGCAGCCAAGATCCAACGGCTAGCTGGGTCCAAGAGACCCAGTACTTC
CASSQDPTASWVQETQYF
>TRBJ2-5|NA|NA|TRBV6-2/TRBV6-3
TGTGCCAGCAGTATCTCTGGCGGCAGGGGCCGACAAGAGACCCAGTACTTC
CASSISGGRGRQETQYF
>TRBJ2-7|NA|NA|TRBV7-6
TGTGCCAGCAGCAAAGGGGCCTCCTACGAGCAGTACTTC
CASSKGASYEQYF
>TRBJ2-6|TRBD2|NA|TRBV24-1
TGTGCCACCAGTGACATAGCGGGGAGCGGGGCCAACGTCCTGACTTTC
CATSDIAGSGANVLTF
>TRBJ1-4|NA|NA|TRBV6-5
TGTGCCAGCAGAAAAGGTGGGGGAGGTGAAAAACTGTTTTTT
CASRKGGGGEKLFF
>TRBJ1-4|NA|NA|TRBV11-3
TGTGCCAGCAGCCCGACTGCAACTAATGAAAAACTGTTTTTT
CASSPTATNEKLFF
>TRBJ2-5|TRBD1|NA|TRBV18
TGTGCCAGCTCACACAATCCGGGACAGGGCCTCCAAGAGACCCAGTACTTC
CASSHNPGQGLQETQYF
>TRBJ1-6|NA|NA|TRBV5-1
TGCGCCAGCAGCTTGCAGGGGAGAGGTTCACCCCTCCACTTT
CASSLQGRGSPLHF
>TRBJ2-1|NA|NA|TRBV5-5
TGTGCCAGCAGCCGACTACAACAGGGATACAATGAGCAGTTCTTC
CASSRLQQGYNEQFF
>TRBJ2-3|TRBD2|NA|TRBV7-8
TGTGCCAGCAGCTCAGGGAGAGGGGCGGGAGCTAGCACAGATACGCAGTATTTT
CASSSGRGAGASTDTQYF
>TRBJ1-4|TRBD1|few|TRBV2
TGTGCCAGCAGTGTTTTAAGGACAGGGGAAGCTAATGAAAAACTGTTTTTT
CASSVLRTGEANEKLFF
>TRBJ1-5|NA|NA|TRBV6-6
TGTGCCAGCAAGTACAGGGACAGCAATCAGCCCCAGCATTTT
CASKYRDSNQPQHF
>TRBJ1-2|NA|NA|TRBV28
TGTGCCAGCAGTTTATTTCAGGGGAACTATGGCTACACCTTC
CASSLFQGNYGYTF
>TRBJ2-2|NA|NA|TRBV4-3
TGCGCCAGCAGCCAGAAACCCCCCCACCGGGTTGCGAACACCGGGGAGCTGTTTTTT
CASSQKPPHRVANTGELFF
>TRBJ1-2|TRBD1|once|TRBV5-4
TGTGCCAGCAGCTGGCCTAAACAGGGGTCCTATGGCTACACCTTC
CASSWPKQGSYGYTF
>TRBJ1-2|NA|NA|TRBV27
TGTGCCAGCAGACAGGGCGGGGGCGGCTACACCTTC
CASRQGGGGYTF
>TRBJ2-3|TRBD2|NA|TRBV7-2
TGTGCCAGCAGCCCCAGCAGAGCGGGGCGGACAGATACGCAGTATTTT
CASSPSRAGRTDTQYF
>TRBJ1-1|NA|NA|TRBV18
TGTGCCAGCTCTCCTACAGAGGGCACTGAAGCTTTCTTT
CASSPTEGTEAFF
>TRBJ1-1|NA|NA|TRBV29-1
TGCAGCGTTGATTTCGGTCGAATGAACACTGAAGCTTTCTTT
CSVDFGRMNTEAFF
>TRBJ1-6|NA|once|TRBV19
TGTGCGTCGGATTCACCCCTCCACTTT
CASDSPLHF
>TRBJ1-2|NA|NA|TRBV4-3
TGCGCCAGCAGTCCGTTAAGCTCCATCCCGGATGGCTACACCTTC
CASSPLSSIPDGYTF
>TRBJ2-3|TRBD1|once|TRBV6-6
TGTGCCAGCAGGAGGGACAGCAACACAGATACGCAGTATTTT
CASRRDSNTDTQYF
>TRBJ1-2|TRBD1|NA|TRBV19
TGTGCCAGTTTTACAGGGGGTGTTGGCTACACCTTC
CASFTGGVGYTF
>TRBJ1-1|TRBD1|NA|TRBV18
TGTGCCAGCTCACCCAAACAGGGGGCGGGCCCCGGAGCTTTCTTT
CASSPKQGAGPGAFF
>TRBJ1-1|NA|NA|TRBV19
TGTGCCAGTAGTATAGTGGGGGCGCCCGGGGCTTTCTTT
CASSIVGAPGAFF
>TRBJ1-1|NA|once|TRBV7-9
TGTGCCAGCAGCTACGGTGCCGACACTGAAGCTTTCTTT
CASSYGADTEAFF
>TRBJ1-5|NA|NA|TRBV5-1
TGCGCCAGCAGCTCAGGGCTCGGCGGCAATCAGCCCCAGCATTTT
CASSSGLGGNQPQHF
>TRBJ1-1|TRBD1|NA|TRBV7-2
TGTGCCAGCAGCTTAGTAGCCCAGGGGGGCTCTGAAGCTTTCTTT
CASSLVAQGGSEAFF
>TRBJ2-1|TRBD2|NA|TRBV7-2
TGTGCCAGCAGCCCCTCAGGGACTAGCGAGAATAGGCAGTTCTTC
CASSPSGTSENRQFF
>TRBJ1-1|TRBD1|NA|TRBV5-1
TGCGCCAGCAGCGGGGGACAGGGATGGAACACTGAAGCTTTCTTT
CASSGGQGWNTEAFF
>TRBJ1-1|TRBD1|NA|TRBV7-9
TGTGCCAGCACCCCTAATCTCGGGACAGCCATGAACACTGAAGCTTTCTTT
CASTPNLGTAMNTEAFF
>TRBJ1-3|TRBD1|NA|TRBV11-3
TGTGCCAGCAGCTCGGGACAGGTGATTTCTGGAAACACCATATATTTT
CASSSGQVISGNTIYF
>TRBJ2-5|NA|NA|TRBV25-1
TGTGCCAGCAGTGAAGCGACTTCGTACCAAGAGACCCAGTACTTC
CASSEATSYQETQYF
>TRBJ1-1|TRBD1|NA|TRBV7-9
TGTGCCAGCCGCCCACCTTTCAGGGGGGAGGCTGAAGCTTTCTTT
CASRPPFRGEAEAFF
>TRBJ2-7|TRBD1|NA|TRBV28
TGTGCCACCCGGGGGATGGGACAGGGGAAGATTGGCGAGCAGTACTTC
CATRGMGQGKIGEQYF
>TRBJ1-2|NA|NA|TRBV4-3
TGCGCCAGCAGCCAAGGGACACAACCTTACACCTTC
CASSQGTQPYTF
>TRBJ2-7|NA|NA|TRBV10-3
TGTGCCATCAGGCCTACAGGAAGGGGCTACGAGCAGTACTTC
CAIRPTGRGYEQYF
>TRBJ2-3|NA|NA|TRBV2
TGTGCCAGCAGAAGGGGTTTCGGAGCGACAGATACGCAGTATTTT
CASRRGFGATDTQYF
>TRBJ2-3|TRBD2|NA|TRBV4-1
TGCGCCAGCAGCACTCCAAAGATGGTAGCGGGAGGGTCCGATACGCAGTATTTT
CASSTPKMVAGGSDTQYF
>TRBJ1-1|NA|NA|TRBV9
TGTGCCAGCAGCGTAGAGCCTGAGAACACTGAAGCTTTCTTT
CASSVEPENTEAFF
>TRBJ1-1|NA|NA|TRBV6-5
TGTGCCAGCCTTACAGATCCCACTGAAGCTTTCTTT
CASLTDPTEAFF
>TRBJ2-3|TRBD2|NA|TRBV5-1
TGCGCCAGCAGCTTTATAGCGGGGAGCACAGATACGCAGTATTTT
CASSFIAGSTDTQYF
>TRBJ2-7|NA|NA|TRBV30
TGTGCCTGGAGTGTACCTCAGTCGTCCTACGAGCAGTACTTC
CAWSVPQSSYEQYF
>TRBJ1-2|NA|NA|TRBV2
TGTGCCAGCAGGGAGACAGGCTTAGTGGACTATGGCTACACCTTC
CASRETGLVDYGYTF
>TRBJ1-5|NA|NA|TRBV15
TGTGCCACCAGCAGGGACAACAGGGTATATGGCAATCAGCCCCAGCATTTT
CATSRDNRVYGNQPQHF